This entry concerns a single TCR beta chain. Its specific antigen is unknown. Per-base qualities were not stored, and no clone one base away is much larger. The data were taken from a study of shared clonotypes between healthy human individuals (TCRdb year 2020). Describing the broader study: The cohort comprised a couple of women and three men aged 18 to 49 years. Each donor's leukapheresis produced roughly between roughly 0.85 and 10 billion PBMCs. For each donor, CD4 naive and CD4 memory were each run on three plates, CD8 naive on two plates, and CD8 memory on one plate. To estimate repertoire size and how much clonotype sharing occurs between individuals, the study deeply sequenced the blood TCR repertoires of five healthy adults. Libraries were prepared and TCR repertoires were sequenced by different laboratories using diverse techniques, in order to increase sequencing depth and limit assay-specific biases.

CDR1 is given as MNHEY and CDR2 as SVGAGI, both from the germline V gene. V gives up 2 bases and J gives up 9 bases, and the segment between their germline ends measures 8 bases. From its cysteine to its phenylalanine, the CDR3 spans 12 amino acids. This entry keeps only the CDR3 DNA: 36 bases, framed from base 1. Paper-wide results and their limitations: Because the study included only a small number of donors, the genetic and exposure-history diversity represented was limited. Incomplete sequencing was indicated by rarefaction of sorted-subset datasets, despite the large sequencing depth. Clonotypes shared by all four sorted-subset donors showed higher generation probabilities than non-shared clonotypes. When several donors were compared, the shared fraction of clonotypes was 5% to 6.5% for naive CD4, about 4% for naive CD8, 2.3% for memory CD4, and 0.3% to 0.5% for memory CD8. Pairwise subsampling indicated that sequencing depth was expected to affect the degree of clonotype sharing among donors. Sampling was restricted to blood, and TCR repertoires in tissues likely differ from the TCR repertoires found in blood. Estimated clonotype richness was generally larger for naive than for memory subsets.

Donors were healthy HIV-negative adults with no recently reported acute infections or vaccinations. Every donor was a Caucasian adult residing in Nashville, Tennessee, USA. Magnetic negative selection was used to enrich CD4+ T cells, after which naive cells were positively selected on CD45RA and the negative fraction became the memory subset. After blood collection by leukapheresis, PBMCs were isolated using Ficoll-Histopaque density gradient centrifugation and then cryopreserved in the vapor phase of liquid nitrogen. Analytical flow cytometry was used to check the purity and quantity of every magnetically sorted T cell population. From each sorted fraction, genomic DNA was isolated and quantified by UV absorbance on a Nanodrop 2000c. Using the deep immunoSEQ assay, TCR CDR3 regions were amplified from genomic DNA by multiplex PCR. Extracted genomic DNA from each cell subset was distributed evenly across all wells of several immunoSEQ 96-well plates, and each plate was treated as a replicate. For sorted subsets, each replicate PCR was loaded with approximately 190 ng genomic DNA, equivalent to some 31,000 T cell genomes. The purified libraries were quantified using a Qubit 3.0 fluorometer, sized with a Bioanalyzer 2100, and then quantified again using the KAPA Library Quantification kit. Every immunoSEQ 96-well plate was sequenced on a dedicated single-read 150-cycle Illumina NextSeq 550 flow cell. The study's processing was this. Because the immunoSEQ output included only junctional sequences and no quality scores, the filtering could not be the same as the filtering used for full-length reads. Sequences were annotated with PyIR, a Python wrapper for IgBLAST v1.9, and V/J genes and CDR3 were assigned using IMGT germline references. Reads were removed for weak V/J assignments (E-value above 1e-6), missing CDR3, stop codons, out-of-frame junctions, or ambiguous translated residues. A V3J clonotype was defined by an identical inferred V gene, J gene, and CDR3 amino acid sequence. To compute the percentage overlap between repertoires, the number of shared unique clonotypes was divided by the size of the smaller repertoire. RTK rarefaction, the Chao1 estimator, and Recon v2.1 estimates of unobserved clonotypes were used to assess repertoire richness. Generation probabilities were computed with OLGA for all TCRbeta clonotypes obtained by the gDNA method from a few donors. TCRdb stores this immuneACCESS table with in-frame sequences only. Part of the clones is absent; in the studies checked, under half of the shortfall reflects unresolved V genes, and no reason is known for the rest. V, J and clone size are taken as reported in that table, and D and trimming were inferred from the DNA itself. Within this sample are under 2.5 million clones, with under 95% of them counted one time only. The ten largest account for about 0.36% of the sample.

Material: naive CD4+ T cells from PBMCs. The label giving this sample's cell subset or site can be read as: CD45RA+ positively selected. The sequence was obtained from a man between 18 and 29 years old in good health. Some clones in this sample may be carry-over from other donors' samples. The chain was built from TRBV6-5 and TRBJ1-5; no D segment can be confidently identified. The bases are TGTGCCAGCAGTTACGGGTGGGGGCCCCAGCATTTT. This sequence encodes CASSYGWGPQHF.